The clone carrying this T cell receptor (beta chain) was found many times. In germline, CDR1 is SGHTA, CDR2 FQGNSA. V was shortened by 0 bases and J by 2 bases, with 17 bases between the two germline ends. CDR3 length: 17 residues. 5'RACE generated cDNA with 10-nucleotide random UMIs. TCRdb recomputed calls from the 5' RACE reads with MiXCR, one row per CDR3 protein. The table lists tens of thousands of distinct CDR3 sequences, around 5.8% of them singletons. This entry comes from a study of neurological immune-mediated disorders. On the study more broadly: Secondary progressive cases numbered 3 among the approximately 34 multiple sclerosis patients, while the other 31 were relapsing-remitting.

The chain joins TRBV7-2 to TRBJ2-7, with D perhaps TRBD1 or TRBD2 (6 bases each). Sequencing used CD4+ T cells from blood. The clonotype was recovered from a woman aged 18-29 years with multiple sclerosis. CDR3 protein: CASSLAGLQGDPYEQYF. DNA of the CDR3: TGTGCCAGCAGCTTAGCCGGACTACAGGGAGACCCCTACGAGCAGTACTTC.